This T cell receptor (beta chain) was observed in a study of T cell responses to AZD1222 COVID-19 vaccine. Study information: Pooled samples include second doses given at about 4 or 12 weeks. Points from the study as a whole: Donors, mostly white British, included more females; clonal diversity was possibly underestimated. Only a handful of AZD1222 recipients, more than five in all, had baseline seropositivity. Among spike-specific TCRs, nearly half reportedly target unmutated variant regions.

As to this clone: Its antigen is not identified.

Using immunoSEQ multiplex PCR, the repertoire was profiled, and TCRdb retains in-frame clones only, with some absent. The data contain around 100,000 clones, around 94% of them singletons. The CDR3 has 14 residues. V lost 3 bases, J lost 6 bases, and 12 bases lay in between. Per the germline V gene, CDR1 is MDHEN and CDR2 is SYDVKM. The V and J genes are TRBV28 and TRBJ1-5; D not certain. The TCR was taken from an adult in good health. Sequencing was performed on peripheral blood, taken on day 0 of AZD1222 vaccination. This CDR3 is CASSFQPRGQPQHF. CDR3 coding DNA: TGTGCCAGCAGTTTTCAACCCCGCGGTCAGCCCCAGCATTTT. The entire variable domain, with the rest obtained from reference TRBV28 and TRBJ1-5, is as follows: DVKVTQSSRYLVKRTGEKVFLECVQDMDHENMFWYRQDPGLGLRLIYFSYDVKMKEKGDIPEGYSVSREKKERFSLILESASTNQTSMYLCASSFQPRGQPQHFGDGTRLSIL.